Below are 32 T cell receptor beta chains sequenced from a single sample in a study of regulatory T cells in long-lasting Graves disease. The time point is: newly diagnosed GD, antithyroid drugs for less than 3 months. The TCR library was made from RNA that had been extracted from PBMCs in TRIzol. In building TCR beta libraries, iRepertoire HTBI primers were used together with Arm-PCR of CDR3 regions. TCRdb re-analysed the multiplex PCR reads in MiXCR, keeping a single row per CDR3 protein. The sample records approximately 400,000 distinct CDR3 sequences, approximately 16% being singletons. These data were also reused for a study on T cells in Graves' hyperthyroidism and ophthalmopathy.

Specimen: peripheral blood mononuclear cells (PBMCs), collected at new diagnosis, from a patient treated with antithyroid drugs. These receptors were obtained from a woman in her thirties or forties with Graves disease.

The table lists this clonotype with a few counts. V gene TRBV15 combines with J gene TRBJ2-2; 11 bases are a match to TRBD2. The ends lost 3 bases at V and 4 bases at J; junction bases unmatched: 13. This CDR3 has 19 amino acids. The germline CDR1 and CDR2 sequences are LNHNV and YYDKDF (reference sequence). This chain's CDR3 is CATSSDRGSGRAVTGELFF. CDR3 DNA: TGTGCCACCAGCAGTGACAGGGGTAGCGGGAGGGCGGTCACCGGGGAGCTGTTTTTT. The full variable domain, in which reference TRBV15 and TRBJ2-2 provide the parts outside the CDR3, is DAMVIQNPRYQVTQFGKPVTLSCSQTLNHNVMYWYQQKSSQAPKLLFHYYDKDFNNEADTPDNFQSRRPNTSFCFLDIRSPGLGDTAMYLCATSSDRGSGRAVTGELFFGEGSRLTVL.

The chain recombines TRBV18 with TRBJ2-7; 12 nucleotides line up with TRBD1. The CDR3 runs to 17 residues. Germline assignment: CDR1 KGHSH and CDR2 LQKENI. V shed 3 bases and J 5 bases; nucleotides not matched to a gene: 11. The CDR3 DNA is TGTGCCAGCTCACCCGGGACAGGGGGCCTTTACGGAGACGAGCAGTACTTC. Its protein is CASSPGTGGLYGDEQYF.

The sample holds many counts of this clonotype. This chain connects TRBV7-8 to TRBJ1-2, with D hard to call. V gave up 0 bases and J gave up 0 bases, with 5 bases separating them. The CDR3 extends over 14 amino acids. Germline CDR1 SGHVS, CDR2 FQNEAQ. CDR3 DNA sequence: TGTGCCAGCAGCTTAGCGCCTGCTAACTATGGCTACACCTTC. It yields the protein CASSLAPANYGYTF.

In this sample, this clonotype turned up many times. This sequence joins TRBV7-9 and TRBJ2-7; 9 bases map to TRBD2. The V gene's germline CDR1 is SEHNR and CDR2 FQNEAQ (reference sequence). The CDR3 is 15 residues long. With V trimmed by 2 bases and J by 2 bases, 4 bases remained unmatched. DNA for the CDR3: TGTGCCAGCAGCTTAACTAGCGGGCCCACCTACGAGCAGTACTTC. Translating gives CASSLTSGPTYEQYF.

This clonotype turned up a few times. This rearrangement joins TRBV18 to TRBJ2-7; unclear D gene. The CDR3 has 11 amino acids. Trimming took 5 bases from V and 7 from J, leaving 9 bases between them. Germline V gives CDR1 KGHSH, CDR2 LQKENI. CDR3 DNA sequence: TGTGCCAGCTCAGCCTCGGCTGAGCAGTACTTC. Amino acids: CASSASAEQYF.

This clonotype has ten or more counts. This chain links TRBV7-3 with TRBJ2-1; TRBD2 agrees at 9 bases. The ends lost 5 bases at V and 2 bases at J; junction bases unmatched: 4. Germline V gene data show CDR1 as SGHTA and CDR2 as FQGTGA. This CDR3 has 15 amino acids. CDR3 in DNA: TGTGCCAGCAGCCTTATAGCGGGAGCCTACAATGAGCAGTTCTTC. Amino acids: CASSLIAGAYNEQFF.

This clonotype was counted many times. The genes are TRBV28 and TRBJ2-3, with 11 bases identical to TRBD2. Germline trimming cut 6 bases from V and 6 bases from J; bases unmatched to any gene: 11. From germline, CDR1 is MDHEN and CDR2 SYDVKM. This CDR3 region has 16 residues. The CDR3 loop reads CASRHLGTSGVDTQYF. The CDR3 nucleotides read TGTGCCAGCAGACACCTCGGGACTAGCGGAGTCGATACGCAGTATTTT. Using reference TRBV28 and TRBJ2-3 for the parts outside the CDR3, the full variable domain is DVKVTQSSRYLVKRTGEKVFLECVQDMDHENMFWYRQDPGLGLRLIYFSYDVKMKEKGDIPEGYSVSREKKERFSLILESASTNQTSMYLCASRHLGTSGVDTQYFGPGTRLTVL.

This clonotype was detected ten times or more. The V gene is TRBV24-1, the J gene TRBJ2-7; D is ambiguous. The CDR3 length is 11 residues. The germline V and J ends were trimmed by 3 bases and 13 bases, with 12 bases remaining between them. CDR1 KGHDR and CDR2 SFDVKD come from the germline V gene. DNA of the CDR3: TGTGCCACCAGTGATGGATATGGGGTATACTTC. Translating it yields CATSDGYGVYF.

The genes are TRBV12-5 and TRBJ2-3; D gene unclear. Trimming took 6 bases from V and 6 from J, leaving 10 bases between them. The CDR3 has 12 residues. Germline V gene sequence: CDR1 LGHNT, CDR2 FRNRAP. DNA for the CDR3: TGTGCTAGTGGCCTTAGGGCGGATACGCAGTATTTT. It specifies CASGLRADTQYF. Combining the CDR3 with reference TRBV12-5 and TRBJ2-3 gives the whole variable domain DARVTQTPRHKVTEMGQEVTMRCQPILGHNTVFWYRQTMMQGLELLAYFRNRAPLDDSGMPKDRFSAEMPDATLATLKIQPSEPRDSAVYFCASGLRADTQYFGPGTRLTVL.

Of note for this clonotype: This likely stems from a read error, as it lies one base from a far larger clone. The CDR3 nucleotides read TGTGCCATCAGTGAGCGGGAGTACAATGAGCAGTACTTC. Translation gives CAISEREYNEQYF. The genes are TRBV10-3 and TRBJ2-7; tentative D call: TRBD2 (6 bases). CDR3 length: 13 amino acids. CDR1 and CDR2 from the germline V gene are ENHRY and SYGVKD. V dropped 2 bases and J dropped 7 bases, with 12 bases sitting between them.

This clonotype was counted many times. The V call is TRBV3-1, the J call TRBJ2-5; D is ambiguous. Trimming removed 4 bases at V and 6 bases at J, with 9 bases between. In germline, CDR1 is LGHDT, CDR2 YNNKEL (reference sequence). The CDR3 has 12 amino acids. The CDR3 DNA is TGTGCCAGCAGCCCACCCGGCCAGACCCAGTACTTC. Amino acid sequence: CASSPPGQTQYF.

At least ten counts were recorded for this clonotype. The rearrangement joins TRBV13 to TRBJ2-1; 7 positions agree with TRBD1. CDR3 length equals 13 residues. V lost 1 base, J lost 10 bases, and 4 bases stayed unmatched. Germline values: CDR1 PRHDT, CDR2 FYEKMQ (reference sequence). The CDR3 protein is CASSLDEGQEQFF. The CDR3 bases are TGTGCCAGCAGCTTAGACGAGGGACAGGAGCAGTTCTTC.

This clonotype was detected many times. The chain joins TRBV6-1 to TRBJ1-4; D is uncertain. V gave up 5 bases and J gave up 1 base, with 8 bases separating them. The CDR3 runs 14 residues. The V gene's germline CDR1 is MNHNS and CDR2 SASEGT. CDR3 protein: CASSQDQTNEKLFF. CDR3 nucleotides: TGTGCCAGCAGTCAAGACCAAACTAATGAAAAACTGTTTTTT.

V is TRBV9 and J is TRBJ1-1; no definite D call. The V gene lost 7 bases and the J gene lost 5 bases, with 15 bases spanning the gap. This CDR3 has 13 amino acids. CDR1 is SGDLS, CDR2 YYNGEE, per germline. The CDR3 sequence is CASGAEEGTEAFF. The CDR3 DNA reads as TGTGCCAGCGGCGCCGAGGAGGGAACTGAAGCTTTCTTT.

This chain connects TRBV20-1 to TRBJ2-4; D perhaps matches TRBD1 (6 bases). Germline assignment: CDR1 DFQATT and CDR2 SNEGSKA (reference sequence). The CDR3 loop spans 11 amino acids. Trimming left V 4 bases short and J 10 bases short, with 11 bases between. The CDR3 sequence: CSAMDRFIQYF. CDR3 DNA: TGCAGTGCTATGGACAGATTTATTCAGTACTTC.

The V gene is TRBV5-1, the J gene TRBJ2-7, with 7 bases fitting TRBD1. Germline V gene sequence: CDR1 SGHRS, CDR2 YFSETQ. The CDR3 totals 14 residues. J lost 8 bases, V lost 4 bases, and 12 bases had no gene match. CDR3 sequence (DNA): TGCGCCAGCAGCCTAGATGACAGGGCAGGAAAGCAGTACTTC. Translating it yields CASSLDDRAGKQYF.

The rearrangement joins TRBV14 to TRBJ1-2; D call uncertain. This CDR3 is built from 15 residues. CDR1 and CDR2 (germline): SGHDN, FVKESK. Trimming removed 0 bases from V and 4 bases from J, with 12 bases in between. In nucleotides, the CDR3 is TGTGCCAGCAGCCAAGAAATGTCAGCATCCTATGGCTACACCTTC. Translation: CASSQEMSASYGYTF.

This clonotype was seen many times. The rearrangement uses TRBV5-1 and TRBJ2-7, with TRBD2 matching over 13 bases. Germline CDR1 is SGHRS and CDR2 is YFSETQ. V was pared by 4 bases and J by 0 bases, with 7 bases of the junction left unmatched. This CDR3 contains 17 residues. In DNA, the CDR3 is TGCGCCAGCAGCCCTGGGACTAGCGGGACAAGCTCCTACGAGCAGTACTTC. Translated, it gives CASSPGTSGTSSYEQYF.

The rearrangement joins TRBV6-2 or TRBV6-3 to TRBJ2-7; D could derive from TRBD1 or TRBD2 (6 bases each). CDR3 length: 14 residues. CDR1 and CDR2 (germline): MNHEY, SVGEGT. V lost 6 bases and J 4 bases, leaving 16 bases between the germline ends. The CDR3 DNA sequence: TGTGCCAGCAGAACAGACGGAGGGGGTTACGAGCAGTACTTC. Protein product: CASRTDGGGYEQYF.

This clonotype came up a few times. This clone may be a read error of a much larger clone one base away. V is TRBV27 and J is TRBJ1-6; D is unresolved. Trimming shortened V by 6 bases and J by 0 bases, and 9 bases separated the two germline ends. Germline CDR1 and CDR2: MNHEY and SMNVEV (reference sequence). The CDR3 is 15 amino acids. CDR3: CASRRASSYNSPLHF. The CDR3 DNA reads TGTGCCAGCAGGAGAGCGAGCTCCTATAATTCACCCCTCCACTTT.

The chain has TRBV7-9 and TRBJ1-5; TRBD1 aligns across 12 bases. Trimming at V came to 5 bases and at J to 6 bases, leaving 5 bases not matched to a gene. Germline assignment: CDR1 SEHNR and CDR2 FQNEAQ (reference sequence). The CDR3 has 15 residues. The CDR3 region is CASSEGQGAPQPQHF. The CDR3 nucleotides read TGTGCCAGCAGCGAGGGACAGGGGGCTCCTCAGCCCCAGCATTTT.

Many counts were recorded for this clonotype. The gene calls are TRBV19 and TRBJ1-6; TRBD1 agrees at 7 bases. Germline CDR1 and CDR2: LNHDA and SQIVND (reference sequence). CDR3 length equals 15 residues. Unmatched junction bases numbered 6, after V lost 3 bases and J lost 7 bases. This CDR3 reads CASSMKGGENSPLHF. In DNA, the CDR3 is TGTGCCAGTAGTATGAAAGGGGGCGAGAATTCACCCCTCCACTTT.

V and J are TRBV19 and TRBJ2-3, with D unresolved. Trimming shortened V by 3 bases and J by 6 bases, and 10 bases separated the two germline ends. Germline V CDR1 and CDR2: LNHDA, SQIVND (reference sequence). The CDR3 runs 13 residues. CDR3 amino acids: CASSMLLGDTQYF. The CDR3 DNA sequence: TGTGCCAGTAGTATGTTATTGGGTGATACGCAGTATTTT.

This clonotype has just one count. A read error may account for a junction end that differs from germline. The chain employs TRBV6-1 and TRBJ2-1, with D unclear. Looked up from germline, CDR1 is MNHNS and CDR2 is SASEGT. The CDR3 covers 14 residues. CDR3 sequence: CASRLRQPDNEQFF. The CDR3 coding sequence is TGTGCCAGCAGACTACGGCAGCCCGACAATGAGCAGTTCTTT.

Turning to this clonotype: A much more abundant neighbour one base away suggests this may be a read error. The rearrangement joins TRBV7-6 to TRBJ2-2; D call uncertain. Germline V gene sequence: CDR1 SGHVS, CDR2 FNYEAQ. V lost 4 bases and J lost 1, with 7 bases in between. This CDR3 has 14 residues. CDR3 amino acids: CASSSDGNTGELFF. CDR3 in DNA: TGTGCCAGCAGCTCGGACGGGAACACCGGGGAGCTGTTTTTT. Drawing the rest from reference TRBV7-6 and TRBJ2-2, the complete variable domain is GAGVSQSPRYKVTKRGQDVALRCDPISGHVSLYWYRQALGQGPEFLTYFNYEAQQDKSGLPNDRFSAERPEGSISTLTIQRTEQRDSAMYRCASSSDGNTGELFFGEGSRLTVL.

This rearrangement joins TRBV19 to TRBJ2-2; TRBD2 might be the D (6 bases). The CDR3 sequence is 14 residues long. The ends were cut back, 6 bases at V and 3 bases at J, with 11 bases in the middle. Germline-derived CDR1 and CDR2 are LNHDA and SQIVND (reference sequence). The CDR3 bases are TGTGCCAGTAGCCGGACTACCTACACCGGGGAGCTGTTTTTT. Encoded protein: CASSRTTYTGELFF.

This chain links TRBV3-1 with TRBJ2-7; tentative D call: TRBD1 (5 bases). The CDR3 sequence is 14 residues long. Germline-derived CDR1 and CDR2 are LGHDT and YNNKEL (reference sequence). Trimming removed 6 bases from V and 6 bases from J, with 18 bases in between. The CDR3 sequence is CASSYTIRAAEQYF. For the CDR3, the DNA is TGTGCCAGCAGTTACACGATCAGGGCGGCCGAGCAGTACTTC.

The rearrangement uses TRBV13 and TRBJ1-2; a weak D match, TRBD1 (5 bases). From germline, CDR1 is PRHDT and CDR2 FYEKMQ (reference sequence). The CDR3 is 15 amino acids. Trimming cost V 5 bases and J 3 bases, with 16 bases left between them. CDR3 residues: CASSPDSKRDYGYTF. In DNA, the CDR3 is TGTGCCAGCAGCCCAGACAGCAAAAGAGACTATGGCTACACCTTC. The whole variable domain, filled in from reference TRBV13 and TRBJ1-2, reads AAGVIQSPRHLIKEKRETATLKCYPIPRHDTVYWYQQGPGQDPQFLISFYEKMQSDKGSIPDRFSAQQFSDYHSELNMSSLELGDSALYFCASSPDSKRDYGYTFGSGTRLTVV.

Concerning this clonotype itself: Since a much larger clone is just one base distant, this may be a read error. This chain's CDR3 is CDTSRWEGYGYTF. CDR3 DNA sequence: TGTGACACCAGCCGCTGGGAGGGTTATGGCTACACCTTC. The chain employs TRBV15 and TRBJ1-2, with no clear D. The CDR3 runs to 13 residues. Germline V gives CDR1 LNHNV, CDR2 YYDKDF (reference sequence).

A word on this clonotype: An end of the junction differs from the germline gene, which may be a read error. This chain joins TRBV7-2 and TRBJ2-3; D assignment may be TRBD1 or TRBD2 (5 bases each). Per the germline V gene, CDR1 is SGHTA and CDR2 is FQGNSA. This CDR3 is 14 amino acids long. The CDR3 DNA is TGTGTCAGCAGCCCAAGGGGAGACTACAATACGCAGTATTTT. Its protein is CVSSPRGDYNTQYF.

The rearrangement links TRBV28 to TRBJ1-2; D uncertain. The CDR3 contains 13 residues. CDR1 MDHEN and CDR2 SYDVKM come from the germline V gene. V was clipped by 9 bases and J by 5 bases, with 16 bases between them. This chain's CDR3 is CARLPIGPYGYTF. CDR3 coding DNA: TGTGCCAGGCTACCTATCGGTCCTTATGGCTACACCTTC.

This clonotype was counted a few times. The chain is built from TRBV3-1 and TRBJ2-1; TRBD2 aligns across 8 bases. Per germline, CDR1 LGHDT and CDR2 YNNKEL (reference sequence). V trimming: 1 base; J trimming: 1 base; junction bases outside the gene matches: 0. The CDR3 contains 15 residues. The CDR3 nucleotides are TGTGCCAGCAGCCAAGTAGCGGGATCCTACAATGAGCAGTTCTTC. Translating gives CASSQVAGSYNEQFF.